Below, 3 T cell receptor beta chains from the same sample are listed, as sequenced in a study of shared clonotypes between healthy human individuals. Method: immunoSEQ multiplex PCR; TCRdb's copy keeps in-frame clones and lacks some. The sample holds about 1,800,000 clones; about 95% are singletons and the top ten take 0.9% to 1.5%. As defined, naive CD8 cells were CD45RO-negative and positively selected for CCR7, with terminally differentiated effector memory CD45RA+ cells excluded. Sequenced sample: naive CD8+ T cells sorted from blood. These TCRs come from a man younger than 35 in good health.

The gene calls are TRBV9 and TRBJ2-5; 11 nucleotides agree with TRBD2. Germline V lookup: CDR1 SGDLS, CDR2 YYNGEE. Trimming at V came to 0 bases and at J to 1 base, leaving 2 bases not matched to a gene. The CDR3 length is 16 residues. CDR3 region: CASSVEGLAAQETQYF. In DNA, the CDR3 is TGTGCCAGCAGCGTAGAGGGACTAGCGGCCCAAGAGACCCAGTACTTC. The entire variable domain, with the rest obtained from reference TRBV9 and TRBJ2-5, is as follows: DSGVTQTPKHLITATGQRVTLRCSPRSGDLSVYWYQQSLDQGLQFLIQYYNGEERAKGNILERFSAQQFPDLHSELNLSSLELGDSALYFCASSVEGLAAQETQYFGPGTRLLVL.

This clone was counted only a few times. The V and J genes are TRBV7-9 and TRBJ2-1; either TRBD1 or TRBD2 may fit D (5 bases each). CDR1 is SEHNR and CDR2 is FQNEAQ in the germline V gene (reference sequence). Trimming stripped 5 bases from V and 5 bases from J, with 25 bases between. The CDR3 consists of 18 residues. The CDR3: CASSTDQVVGDLNNEQFF. CDR3 nucleotide sequence: TGTGCCAGCAGCACCGATCAGGTGGTGGGGGACCTCAACAATGAGCAGTTCTTC.

This chain connects TRBV30 to TRBJ2-5; TRBD1 is a possible D gene (5 bases). Trimming left V 0 bases short and J 2 bases short, with 10 bases between. Germline assignment: CDR1 GTSNPN and CDR2 SVGIG (reference sequence). This CDR3 is 14 amino acids long. The CDR3 here is CAWSVLGLQETQYF. CDR3 in DNA: TGTGCCTGGAGTGTATTGGGGCTTCAAGAGACCCAGTACTTC.